The table lists the clone carrying this T cell receptor (beta chain) with a few counts. Its antigen is as yet unknown. The sample carries other DNA sequences with the same CDR3. The primer mix had 60 Vbeta and 13 Jbeta primers. Sequencing used immunoSEQ multiplex PCR; TCRdb keeps in-frame clones, though not all of them. Of around 190,000 clones in the sample, around 80% were seen once. This specimen belongs to a study of cytomegalovirus exposure and HLA in healthy donors. With V trimmed by 4 bases and J by 4 bases, 2 bases remained unmatched. This CDR3 spans 13 amino acids. CDR1 SGHAT and CDR2 FQNNGV come from the germline V gene. Findings and limits, study-wide: Most of the TCR beta V segments (in an earlier analysis) were productive either about 87% or about 30% of the time.

This chain links TRBV11-2 with TRBJ2-7, with 9 bases identical to TRBD2. The material sequenced was PBMCs. The source is a woman under 40 in good health and CMV-seropositive. CDR3 DNA: TGTGCCAGCAGCTCGGGACTAGCATACGAGCAGTACTTC. Its protein is CASSSGLAYEQYF.